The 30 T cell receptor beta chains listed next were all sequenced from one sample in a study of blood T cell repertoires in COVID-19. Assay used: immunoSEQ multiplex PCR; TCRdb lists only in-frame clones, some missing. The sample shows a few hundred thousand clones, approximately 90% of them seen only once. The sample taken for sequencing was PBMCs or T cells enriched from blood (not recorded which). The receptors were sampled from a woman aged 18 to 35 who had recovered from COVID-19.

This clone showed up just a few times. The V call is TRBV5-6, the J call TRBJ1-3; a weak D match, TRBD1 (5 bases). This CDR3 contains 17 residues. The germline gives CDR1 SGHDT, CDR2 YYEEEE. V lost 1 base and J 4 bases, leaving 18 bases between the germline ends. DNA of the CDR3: TGTGCCAGCAGCTTGAACAGGTTCCGTCGAAAGGGAAACACCATATATTTT. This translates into CASSLNRFRRKGNTIYF.

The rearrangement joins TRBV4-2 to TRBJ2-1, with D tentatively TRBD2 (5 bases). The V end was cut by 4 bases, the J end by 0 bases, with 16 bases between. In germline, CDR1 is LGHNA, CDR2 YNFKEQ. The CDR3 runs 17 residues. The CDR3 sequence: CASSPPGLSSSYNEQFF. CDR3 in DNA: TGTGCCAGCAGCCCCCCTGGACTGAGCAGCTCCTACAATGAGCAGTTCTTC.

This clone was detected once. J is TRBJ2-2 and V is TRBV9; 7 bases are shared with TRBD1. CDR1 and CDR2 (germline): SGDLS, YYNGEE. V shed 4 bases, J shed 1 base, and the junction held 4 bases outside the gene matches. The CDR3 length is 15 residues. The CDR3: CASSTRDRNTGELFF. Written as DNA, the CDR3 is TGTGCCAGCAGCACCCGGGACAGGAACACCGGGGAGCTGTTTTTT.

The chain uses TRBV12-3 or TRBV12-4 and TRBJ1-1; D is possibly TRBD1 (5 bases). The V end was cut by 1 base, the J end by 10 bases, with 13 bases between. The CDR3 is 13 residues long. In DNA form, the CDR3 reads TGTGCCAGCAGTTTAGTCGGGGGGATCGGAGCTTTCTTT. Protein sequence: CASSLVGGIGAFF.

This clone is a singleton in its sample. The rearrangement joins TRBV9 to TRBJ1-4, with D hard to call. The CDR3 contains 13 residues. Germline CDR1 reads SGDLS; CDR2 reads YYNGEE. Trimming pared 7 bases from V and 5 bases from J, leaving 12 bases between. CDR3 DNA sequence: TGTGCCAGCTCCGACTCTATAAATGAAAAACTGTTTTTT. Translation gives CASSDSINEKLFF.

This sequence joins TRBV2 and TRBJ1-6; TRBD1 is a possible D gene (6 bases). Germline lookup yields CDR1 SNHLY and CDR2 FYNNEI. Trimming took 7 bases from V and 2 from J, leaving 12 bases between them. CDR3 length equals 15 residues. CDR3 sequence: CASNTAGAYNSPLHF. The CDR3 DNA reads TGTGCCAGCAATACAGCAGGGGCCTATAATTCACCCCTCCACTTT.

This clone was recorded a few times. Here the CDR3 DNA reads TGTGCCAGCAGCCGATTACTCAACTATGGCTACACCTTC. Translation: CASSRLLNYGYTF. V is TRBV7-8 and J is TRBJ1-2; D gene ambiguous. The CDR3 has 13 amino acids. V lost 5 bases to trimming and J lost 2 bases, with 9 bases between them. Germline V CDR1 and CDR2: SGHVS, FQNEAQ.

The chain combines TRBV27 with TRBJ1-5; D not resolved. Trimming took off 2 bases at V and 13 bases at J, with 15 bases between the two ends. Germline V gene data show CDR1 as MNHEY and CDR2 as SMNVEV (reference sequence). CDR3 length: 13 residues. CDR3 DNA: TGTGCCAGCAGTTTAATTTCGGGAAACCAGCAGCATTTT. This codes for CASSLISGNQQHF.

Here the CDR3 DNA reads TGTGCCAGCAGCTCAGTCGCGGTGGGGGGTGGCTACACCTTC. Its protein product is CASSSVAVGGGYTF. This chain links TRBV7-2 with TRBJ1-2; a possible D gene is TRBD1 (5 bases). The CDR3 is made up of 14 amino acids. The ends were cut back, 4 bases at V and 7 bases at J, with 16 bases in the middle. CDR1 and CDR2 from the germline V gene are SGHTA and FQGNSA.

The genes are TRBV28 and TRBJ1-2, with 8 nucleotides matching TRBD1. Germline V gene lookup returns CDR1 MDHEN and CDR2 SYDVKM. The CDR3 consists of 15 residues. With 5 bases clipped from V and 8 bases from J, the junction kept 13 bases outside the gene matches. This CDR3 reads CASSNPWTGLDGYTF. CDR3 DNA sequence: TGTGCCAGCAGTAACCCGTGGACAGGGTTGGACGGCTACACCTTC.

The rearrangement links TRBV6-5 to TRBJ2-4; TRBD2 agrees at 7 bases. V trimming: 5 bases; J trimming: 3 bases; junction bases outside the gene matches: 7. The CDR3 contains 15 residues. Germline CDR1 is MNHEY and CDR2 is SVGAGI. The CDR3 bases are TGTGCCAGCAGTCCCAGCGGGGACCACAAAAACATTCAGTACTTC. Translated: CASSPSGDHKNIQYF.

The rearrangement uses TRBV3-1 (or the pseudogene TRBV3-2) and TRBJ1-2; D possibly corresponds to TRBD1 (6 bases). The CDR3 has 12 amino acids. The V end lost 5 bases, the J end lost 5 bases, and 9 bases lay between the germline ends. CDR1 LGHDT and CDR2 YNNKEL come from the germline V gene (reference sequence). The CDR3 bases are TGTGCCAGCAGCACAACAGGGTATGGCTACACCTTC. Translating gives CASSTTGYGYTF.

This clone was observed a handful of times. In DNA, the CDR3 is TGTGCCAGCGGGATTACAGGGGTCGACACTGAAGCTTTCTTT. Translated, it gives CASGITGVDTEAFF. The chain links TRBV2 to TRBJ1-1, with TRBD1 matching over 7 bases. Losses at the gene ends were 8 bases for V and 3 bases for J; bases not matched to a gene: 9. The CDR3 consists of 14 residues. In germline, CDR1 is SNHLY, CDR2 FYNNEI.

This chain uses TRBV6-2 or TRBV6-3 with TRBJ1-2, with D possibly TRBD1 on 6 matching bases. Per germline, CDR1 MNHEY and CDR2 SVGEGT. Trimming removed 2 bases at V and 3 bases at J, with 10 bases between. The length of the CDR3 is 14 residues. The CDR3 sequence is CASSYHRADYGYTF. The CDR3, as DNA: TGTGCCAGCAGTTACCACAGGGCGGACTATGGCTACACCTTC.

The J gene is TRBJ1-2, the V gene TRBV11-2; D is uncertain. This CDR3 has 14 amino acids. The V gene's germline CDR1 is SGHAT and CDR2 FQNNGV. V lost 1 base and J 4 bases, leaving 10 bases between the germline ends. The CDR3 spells CASSLVGGSYGYTF. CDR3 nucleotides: TGTGCCAGCAGCTTAGTAGGCGGTTCCTATGGCTACACCTTC.

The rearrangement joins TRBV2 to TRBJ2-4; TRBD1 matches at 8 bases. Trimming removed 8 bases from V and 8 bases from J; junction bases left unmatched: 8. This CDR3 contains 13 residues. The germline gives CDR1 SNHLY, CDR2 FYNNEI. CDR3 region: CASSGQGSDIQYF. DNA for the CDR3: TGTGCCAGCTCCGGACAGGGAAGTGACATTCAGTACTTC.

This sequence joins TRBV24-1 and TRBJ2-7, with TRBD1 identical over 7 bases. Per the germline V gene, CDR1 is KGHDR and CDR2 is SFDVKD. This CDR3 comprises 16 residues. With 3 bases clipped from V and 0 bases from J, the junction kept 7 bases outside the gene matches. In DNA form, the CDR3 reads TGTGCCACCAGTGATGCCCGGACAGGATCCTCCTACGAGCAGTACTTC. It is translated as CATSDARTGSSYEQYF.

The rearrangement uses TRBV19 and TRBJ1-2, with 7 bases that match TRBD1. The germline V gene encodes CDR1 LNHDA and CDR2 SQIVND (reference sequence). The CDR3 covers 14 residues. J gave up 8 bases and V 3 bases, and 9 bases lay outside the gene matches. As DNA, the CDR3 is TGTGCCAGTAGTATGACAGGGTGGGGCGCGGGCTACACCTTC. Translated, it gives CASSMTGWGAGYTF.

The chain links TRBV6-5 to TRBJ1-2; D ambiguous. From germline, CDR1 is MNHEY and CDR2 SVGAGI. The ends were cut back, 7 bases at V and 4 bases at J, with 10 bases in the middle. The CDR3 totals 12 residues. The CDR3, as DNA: TGTGCCAGCACAGGCCAGATCTATGGCTACACCTTC. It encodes CASTGQIYGYTF.

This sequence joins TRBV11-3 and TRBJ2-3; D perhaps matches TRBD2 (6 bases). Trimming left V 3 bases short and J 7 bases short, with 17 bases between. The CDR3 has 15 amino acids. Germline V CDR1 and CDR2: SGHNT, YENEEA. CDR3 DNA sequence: TGTGCCAGCAGCTTTGGGACTGAAGCTACTTATACGCAGTATTTT. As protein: CASSFGTEATYTQYF. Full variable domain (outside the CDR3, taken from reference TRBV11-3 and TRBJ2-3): EAGVVQSPRYKIIEKKQPVAFWCNPISGHNTLYWYLQNLGQGPELLIRYENEEAVDDSQLPKDRFSAERLKGVDSTLKIQPAELGDSAVYLCASSFGTEATYTQYFGPGTRLTVL.

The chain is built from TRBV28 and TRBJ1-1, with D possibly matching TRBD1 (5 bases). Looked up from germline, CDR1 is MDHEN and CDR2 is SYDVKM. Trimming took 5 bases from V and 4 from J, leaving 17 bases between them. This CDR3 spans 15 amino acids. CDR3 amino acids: CASSPSPLRGTEAFF. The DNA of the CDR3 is TGTGCCAGCAGTCCATCTCCCCTAAGGGGCACTGAAGCTTTCTTT.

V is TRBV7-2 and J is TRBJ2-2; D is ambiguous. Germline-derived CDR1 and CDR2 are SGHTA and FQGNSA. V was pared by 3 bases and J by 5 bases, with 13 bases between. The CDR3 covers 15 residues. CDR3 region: CASSFAASGTGELFF. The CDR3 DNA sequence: TGTGCCAGCAGCTTCGCGGCGAGTGGGACCGGGGAGCTGTTTTTT.

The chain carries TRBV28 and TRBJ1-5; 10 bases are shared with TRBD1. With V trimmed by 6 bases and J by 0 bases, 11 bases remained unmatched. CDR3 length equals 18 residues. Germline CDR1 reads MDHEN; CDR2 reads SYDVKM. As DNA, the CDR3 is TGTGCCAGCAGACATAGAAGGGGACAGGGGTATAGCAATCAGCCCCAGCATTTT. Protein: CASRHRRGQGYSNQPQHF.

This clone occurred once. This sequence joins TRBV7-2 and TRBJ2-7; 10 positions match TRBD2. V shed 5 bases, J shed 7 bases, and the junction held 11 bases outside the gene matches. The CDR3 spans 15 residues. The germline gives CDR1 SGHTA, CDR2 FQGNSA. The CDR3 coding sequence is TGTGCCAGCAGCACCGTCAGCGGGAGGGCCGGGGAGCAGTACTTC. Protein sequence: CASSTVSGRAGEQYF. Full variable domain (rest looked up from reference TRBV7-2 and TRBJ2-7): GAGVSQSPSNKVTEKGKDVELRCDPISGHTALYWYRQSLGQGLEFLIYFQGNSAPDKSGLPSDRFSAERTGGSVSTLTIQRTQQEDSAVYLCASSTVSGRAGEQYFGPGTRLTVT.

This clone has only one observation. The CDR3 sequence is CASSLPGLDTQYF. The CDR3 nucleotides are TGCGCCAGCAGCTTGCCAGGCTTAGATACGCAGTATTTT. The chain has TRBV5-1 and TRBJ2-3, with unresolved D. V shed 1 base and J shed 5 bases, with 8 bases lying between them. CDR3 length: 13 residues. The germline V gene encodes CDR1 SGHRS and CDR2 YFSETQ. The full variable domain, its missing parts supplied by reference TRBV5-1 and TRBJ2-3, is KAGVTQTPRYLIKTRGQQVTLSCSPISGHRSVSWYQQTPGQGLQFLFEYFSETQRNKGNFPGRFSGRQFSNSRSEMNVSTLELGDSALYLCASSLPGLDTQYFGPGTRLTVL.

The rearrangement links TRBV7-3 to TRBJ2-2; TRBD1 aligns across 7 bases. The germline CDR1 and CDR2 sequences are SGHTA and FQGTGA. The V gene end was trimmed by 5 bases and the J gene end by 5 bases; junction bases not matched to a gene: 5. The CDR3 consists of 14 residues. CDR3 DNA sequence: TGTGCCAGCAGCATCTACAGGGGAACCGGGGAGCTGTTTTTT. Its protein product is CASSIYRGTGELFF.

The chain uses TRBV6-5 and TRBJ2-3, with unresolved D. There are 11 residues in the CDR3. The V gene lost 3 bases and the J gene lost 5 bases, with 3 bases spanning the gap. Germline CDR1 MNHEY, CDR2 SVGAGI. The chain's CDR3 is CASSYRDTQYF. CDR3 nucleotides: TGTGCCAGCAGTTATCGAGATACGCAGTATTTT.

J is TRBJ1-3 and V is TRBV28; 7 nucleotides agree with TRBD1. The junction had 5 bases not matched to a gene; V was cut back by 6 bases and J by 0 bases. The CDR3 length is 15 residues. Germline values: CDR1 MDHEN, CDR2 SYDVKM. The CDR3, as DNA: TGTGCCAGCAGCCGATGGGACAGCTCTGGAAACACCATATATTTT. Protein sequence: CASSRWDSSGNTIYF.

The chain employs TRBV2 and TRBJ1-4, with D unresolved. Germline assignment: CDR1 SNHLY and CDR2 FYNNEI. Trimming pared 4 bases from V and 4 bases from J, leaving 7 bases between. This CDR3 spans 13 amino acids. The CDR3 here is CASSVESNEKLFF. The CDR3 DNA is TGTGCCAGCAGTGTAGAGAGTAATGAAAAACTGTTTTTT.

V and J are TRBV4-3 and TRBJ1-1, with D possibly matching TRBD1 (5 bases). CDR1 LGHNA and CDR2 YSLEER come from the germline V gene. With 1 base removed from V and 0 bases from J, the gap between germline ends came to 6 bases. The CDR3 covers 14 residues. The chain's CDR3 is CASSQGQLNTEAFF. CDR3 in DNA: TGCGCCAGCAGCCAAGGACAGCTGAACACTGAAGCTTTCTTT.